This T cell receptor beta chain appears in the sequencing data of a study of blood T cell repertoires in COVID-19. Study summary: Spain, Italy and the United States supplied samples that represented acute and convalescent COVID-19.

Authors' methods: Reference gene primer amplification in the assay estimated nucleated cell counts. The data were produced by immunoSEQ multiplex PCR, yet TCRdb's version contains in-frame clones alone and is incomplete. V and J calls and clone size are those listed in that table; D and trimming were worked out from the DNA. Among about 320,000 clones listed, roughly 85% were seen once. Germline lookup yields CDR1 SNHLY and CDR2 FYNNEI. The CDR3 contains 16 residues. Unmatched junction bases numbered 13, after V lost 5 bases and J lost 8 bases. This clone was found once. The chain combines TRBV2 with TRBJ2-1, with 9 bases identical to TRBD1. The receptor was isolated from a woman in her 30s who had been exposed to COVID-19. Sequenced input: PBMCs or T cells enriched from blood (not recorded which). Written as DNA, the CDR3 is TGTGCCAGCAGTTTACACCGGGACAGGGTGGATTATGAGCAGTTCTTC. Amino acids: CASSLHRDRVDYEQFF.